This record covers a single TCR beta chain. Its matching antigen is unknown. This record belongs to a study of brain metastases from non-small cell lung cancer. Profiled with immunoSEQ multiplex PCR; TCRdb holds only in-frame clones, not every one. Altogether fewer than 15,000 clones are present, about four fifths being singletons, with the ten largest covering about 8%. Overall study findings and caveats: Compared with primary tumors, brain metastases showed less T-cell infiltration. T-cell clones appeared expanded in about 60% of brain metastases relative to matched primary tumors. TCR repertoires overlapped largely between brain metastases and matched primaries.

The CDR3 has 15 amino acids. The V and J ends lost 5 bases and 4 bases, in that order; junction bases with no gene match: 10. Germline V gene sequence: CDR1 SGHNT, CDR2 YYREEE (reference sequence). The chain joins TRBV5-4 to TRBJ1-2, with 8 bases that match TRBD1. Sequencing was carried out using primary lung tumor tissue. The origin of this receptor is a donor at least 40 years old with non-small cell lung cancer. The CDR3 region has the DNA TGTGCCAGCAGTCCGGATCCAGGGGGCAGCTATGGCTACACCTTC. It specifies CASSPDPGGSYGYTF.